These 20 T cell receptor beta chains share one sample of origin, sequenced in a study of T-cell memory formation after mild COVID-19. TCRdb recomputed calls from the 5' RACE reads with MiXCR, one row per CDR3 protein. The sample yields a few hundred thousand distinct CDR3 sequences, more than 20% seen once. The sample taken for sequencing was PBMCs or a T cell subset sorted from them (not recorded which). Receptor source: an adult woman who had mild COVID-19 (a few samples of this study predate the infection). Cell type and time point are not known.

This clonotype has a handful of counts. The rearrangement joins TRBV7-9 to TRBJ2-5; 9 nucleotides line up with TRBD1. CDR1 and CDR2 from the germline V gene are SEHNR and FQNEAQ (reference sequence). The CDR3 extends over 14 amino acids. The junction had 2 bases not matched to a gene; V was cut back by 5 bases and J by 1 base. CDR3 sequence: CASSTDRGQETQYF. As DNA, the CDR3 is TGTGCCAGCAGCACGGACAGGGGCCAAGAGACCCAGTACTTC.

This clonotype was picked up a small number of times. The chain recombines TRBV5-1 with TRBJ2-3, with 8 bases aligning to TRBD2. Looked up from germline, CDR1 is SGHRS and CDR2 is YFSETQ. This CDR3 is built from 16 residues. The junction had 9 bases not matched to a gene; V was cut back by 5 bases and J by 1 base. CDR3 region: CASSYAPGLGTDTQYF. The CDR3 DNA reads as TGCGCCAGCAGTTACGCCCCGGGACTAGGCACAGATACGCAGTATTTT.

The chain joins TRBV19 to TRBJ2-3; the match to TRBD2 covers 12 bases. Germline V gene lookup returns CDR1 LNHDA and CDR2 SQIVND (reference sequence). The CDR3 length is 17 residues. Germline trimming cut 3 bases from V and 5 bases from J; bases unmatched to any gene: 9. This chain's CDR3 is CASSISLAGGLGDTQYF. Here the CDR3 DNA reads TGTGCCAGTAGTATCTCCCTAGCGGGGGGGCTGGGAGATACGCAGTATTTT.

Ten or more counts support this clonotype. The chain employs TRBV6-5 and TRBJ1-3; D not certain. V was pared by 2 bases and J by 1 base, with 9 bases between. CDR1 is MNHEY, CDR2 SVGAGI, per germline. The CDR3 length is 15 residues. CDR3 loop: CASSYARQSGNTIYF. DNA for the CDR3: TGTGCCAGCAGTTACGCCCGGCAATCTGGAAACACCATATATTTT.

CDR3 sequence (DNA): TGCAGCGTTGAATGGCACACACAGGTCGGCTACACCTTC. Its protein product is CSVEWHTQVGYTF. V gene TRBV29-1 combines with J gene TRBJ1-2; D is possibly TRBD1 (5 bases). The germline V gene has CDR1 SQVTM and CDR2 ANQGSEA. The CDR3 runs to 13 residues. The V and J ends lost 2 bases and 8 bases respectively, with 15 bases between them. Together with reference TRBV29-1 and TRBJ1-2, the CDR3 gives the full variable domain: SAVISQKPSRDICQRGTSLTIQCQVDSQVTMMFWYRQQPGQSLTLIATANQGSEATYESGFVIDKFPISRPNLTFSTLTVSNMSPEDSSIYLCSVEWHTQVGYTFGSGTRLTVV.

This clonotype was observed many times. This rearrangement joins TRBV7-2 to TRBJ2-1; D may correspond to TRBD1 or TRBD2 (5 bases each). The CDR3 is made up of 15 amino acids. CDR1 and CDR2 (germline): SGHTA, FQGNSA. V was trimmed by 5 bases and J by 1 base, leaving 12 bases between them. The CDR3 DNA is TGTGCCAGCAGCCCGGGACGGATGTCCTACAATGAGCAGTTCTTC. The encoded protein is CASSPGRMSYNEQFF. The full variable domain, rest sourced from reference TRBV7-2 and TRBJ2-1, is GAGVSQSPSNKVTEKGKDVELRCDPISGHTALYWYRQSLGQGLEFLIYFQGNSAPDKSGLPSDRFSAERTGGSVSTLTIQRTQQEDSAVYLCASSPGRMSYNEQFFGPGTRLTVL.

The chain carries TRBV18 and TRBJ1-1; no clear D gene. The germline CDR1 and CDR2 sequences are KGHSH and LQKENI. V lost 1 base and J 5 bases, leaving 17 bases between the germline ends. The CDR3 sequence is 16 residues long. As DNA, the CDR3 is TGTGCCAGCTCACCACGTGTTAGCGTAAGAGGTACTGAAGCTTTCTTT. This sequence encodes CASSPRVSVRGTEAFF.

The chain uses TRBV20-1 and TRBJ2-3, with 10 bases lining up with TRBD1. V trimming: 8 bases; J trimming: 2 bases; junction bases outside the gene matches: 7. The CDR3 covers 14 residues. Germline V lookup: CDR1 DFQATT, CDR2 SNEGSKA (reference sequence). The CDR3 loop reads CSTRQGAYTDTQYF. CDR3 in DNA: TGCAGTACCCGACAGGGGGCCTACACAGATACGCAGTATTTT.

This rearrangement joins TRBV12-3 or TRBV12-4 to TRBJ1-2, with a possible D match to TRBD1 (6 bases). The CDR3 loop spans 13 amino acids. The V gene lost 8 bases and the J gene lost 6 bases, with 16 bases spanning the gap. The CDR3 protein is CASAFRGRDGYTF. The CDR3 DNA sequence: TGTGCCAGCGCATTCCGGGGGCGCGATGGCTACACCTTC.

This chain joins TRBV20-1 and TRBJ1-1; D remains unclear. Trimming stripped 3 bases from V and 1 base from J, with 6 bases between. Germline V gene sequence: CDR1 DFQATT, CDR2 SNEGSKA (reference sequence). This CDR3 spans 12 amino acids. The CDR3 reads CSARLPNTEAFF. The CDR3, as DNA: TGCAGTGCTAGGTTACCGAACACTGAAGCTTTCTTT.

The rearrangement joins TRBV12-3 or TRBV12-4 to TRBJ1-2; D uncertain. Deletions cut 4 bases from V and 5 bases from J, with 11 bases between. This CDR3 spans 13 amino acids. The CDR3: CASSYPGKYGYTF. CDR3 in DNA: TGTGCCAGCAGTTACCCCGGAAAGTATGGCTACACCTTC.

This clonotype occurred many times. The chain combines TRBV7-2 with TRBJ2-7, with 8 positions matching TRBD1. The CDR3 is made up of 14 amino acids. J was trimmed by 4 bases and V by 5 bases; bases with no gene match: 7. From germline, CDR1 is SGHTA and CDR2 FQGNSA. CDR3 coding DNA: TGTGCCAGCAGCCTGAGGCAGGGGGCTTACGAGCAGTACTTC. This encodes CASSLRQGAYEQYF.

This clonotype was counted only a few times. The J gene is TRBJ2-7, the V gene TRBV20-1, with D possibly being TRBD1 (6 bases). Germline V gene lookup returns CDR1 DFQATT and CDR2 SNEGSKA (reference sequence). The V gene lost 2 bases and the J gene lost 4 bases, with 15 bases spanning the gap. The CDR3 runs 14 residues. CDR3 protein: CSARRPGVIYEQYF. DNA for the CDR3: TGCAGTGCTAGACGTCCAGGGGTGATATACGAGCAGTACTTC.

In its sample, this clonotype was seen a few times. This chain links TRBV6-6 with TRBJ2-7; TRBD2 aligns across 7 bases. V lost 8 bases and J lost 3; bases outside the gene matches: 19. CDR1 and CDR2 (germline): MNHNY, SVGAGI (reference sequence). This CDR3 region has 17 residues. The CDR3 sequence: CASVLTESGKSVYEQYF. CDR3 bases: TGTGCCAGCGTCCTAACAGAGAGCGGGAAGTCTGTCTACGAGCAGTACTTC.

This clonotype was counted between two and nine times. The J gene is TRBJ2-5, the V gene TRBV3-1; no firm D call. Trimming removed 8 bases from V and 5 bases from J, with 9 bases in between. The CDR3 is 11 amino acids. The germline CDR1 and CDR2 sequences are LGHDT and YNNKEL (reference sequence). The DNA for the CDR3 is TGTGCCAGCCTCGGGTCGGAGACCCAGTACTTC. Protein sequence: CASLGSETQYF.

This clonotype has only a few counts. The CDR3 region is CASSPDRRGTEAFF. CDR3 in DNA: TGTGCCAGCAGCCCGGACAGGAGGGGCACTGAAGCTTTCTTT. The chain is built from TRBV2 and TRBJ1-1; 7 nucleotides align to TRBD1. V shed 6 bases and J 4 bases; nucleotides not matched to a gene: 8. This CDR3 region has 14 residues. Looked up from germline, CDR1 is SNHLY and CDR2 is FYNNEI.

The CDR3 here is CSAIDTVSNQPQHF. The CDR3, as DNA: TGCAGTGCTATCGACACCGTTAGCAATCAGCCCCAGCATTTT. The rearrangement joins TRBV20-1 to TRBJ1-5, with D unclear. The germline CDR1 and CDR2 sequences are DFQATT and SNEGSKA (reference sequence). V was pared by 4 bases and J by 0 bases, with 10 bases between. This CDR3 contains 14 residues.

The J gene is TRBJ2-1, the V gene TRBV3-1; 13 bases line up with TRBD2. Losses at the gene ends were 4 bases for V and 8 bases for J; bases not matched to a gene: 5. The germline V gene encodes CDR1 LGHDT and CDR2 YNNKEL (reference sequence). CDR3 length: 15 residues. The CDR3 DNA follows: TGTGCCAGCAGCCCCGGACTAGCGGGGGCCTATGAGCAGTTCTTC. Amino acid sequence: CASSPGLAGAYEQFF.

V gene TRBV19 combines with J gene TRBJ2-1; 11 bases match TRBD2. The ends lost 5 bases at V and 5 bases at J; junction bases unmatched: 14. Germline assignment: CDR1 LNHDA and CDR2 SQIVND (reference sequence). CDR3 length: 18 residues. The CDR3 is CASSPRRVAGGPHNEQFF. The DNA for the CDR3 is TGTGCCAGTAGTCCCCGCAGGGTAGCGGGAGGGCCCCACAATGAGCAGTTCTTC. The full variable domain, with the rest looked up from reference TRBV19 and TRBJ2-1, is DGGITQSPKYLFRKEGQNVTLSCEQNLNHDAMYWYRQDPGQGLRLIYYSQIVNDFQKGDIAEGYSVSREKKESFPLTVTSAQKNPTAFYLCASSPRRVAGGPHNEQFFGPGTRLTVL.

The sample holds one count of this clonotype. The chain combines TRBV9 with TRBJ2-6; no clear D gene. The CDR3 loop spans 17 amino acids. CDR1 and CDR2 from the germline V gene are SGDLS and YYNGEE. V was cut by 2 bases and J by 1 base, with 13 bases left in between. The CDR3 DNA is TGTGCCAGCAGCGTCGGGTCATATGCTTCTGGGGCCAACGTCCTGACTTTC. It encodes CASSVGSYASGANVLTF.